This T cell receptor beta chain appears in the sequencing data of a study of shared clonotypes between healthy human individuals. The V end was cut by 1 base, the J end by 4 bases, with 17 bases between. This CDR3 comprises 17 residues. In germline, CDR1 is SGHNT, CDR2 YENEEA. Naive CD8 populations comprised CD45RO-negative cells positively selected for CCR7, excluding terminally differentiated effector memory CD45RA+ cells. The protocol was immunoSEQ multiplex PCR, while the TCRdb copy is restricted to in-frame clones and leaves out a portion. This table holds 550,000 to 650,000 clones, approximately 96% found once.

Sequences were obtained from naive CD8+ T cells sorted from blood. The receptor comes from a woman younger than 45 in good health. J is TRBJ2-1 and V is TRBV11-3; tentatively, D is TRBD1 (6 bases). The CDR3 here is CASSLVAGVSVYNEQFF. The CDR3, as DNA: TGTGCCAGCAGCTTAGTTGCAGGGGTTTCGGTTTACAATGAGCAGTTCTTC.